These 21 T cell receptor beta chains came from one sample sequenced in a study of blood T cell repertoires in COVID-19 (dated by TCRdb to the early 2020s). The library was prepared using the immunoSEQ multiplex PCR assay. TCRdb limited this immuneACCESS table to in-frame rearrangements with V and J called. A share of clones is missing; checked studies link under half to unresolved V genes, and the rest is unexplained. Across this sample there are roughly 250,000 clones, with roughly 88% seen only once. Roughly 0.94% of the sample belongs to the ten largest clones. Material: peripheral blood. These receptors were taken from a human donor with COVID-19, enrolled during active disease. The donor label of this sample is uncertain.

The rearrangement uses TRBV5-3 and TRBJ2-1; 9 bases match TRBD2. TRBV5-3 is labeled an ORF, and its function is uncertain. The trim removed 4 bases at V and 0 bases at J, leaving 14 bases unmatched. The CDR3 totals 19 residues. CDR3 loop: CARSPQVAGVPSSYNEQFF. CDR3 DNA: TGTGCCAGAAGCCCCCAGGTAGCGGGAGTACCGAGCTCCTACAATGAGCAGTTCTTC.

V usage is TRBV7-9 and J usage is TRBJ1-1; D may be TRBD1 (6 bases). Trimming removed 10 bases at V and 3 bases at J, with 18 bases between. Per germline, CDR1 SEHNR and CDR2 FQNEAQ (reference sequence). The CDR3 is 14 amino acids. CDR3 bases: TGTGCCACGGCCGCGGGGGGCACTTACACTGAAGCTTTCTTT. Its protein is CATAAGGTYTEAFF.

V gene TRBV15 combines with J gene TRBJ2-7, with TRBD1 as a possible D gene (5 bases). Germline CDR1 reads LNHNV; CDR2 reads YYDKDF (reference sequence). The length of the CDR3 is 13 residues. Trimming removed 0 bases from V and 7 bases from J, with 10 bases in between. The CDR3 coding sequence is TGTGCCACCAGCAGAGAAGGGGCAGCGGAGCAGTACTTC. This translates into CATSREGAAEQYF. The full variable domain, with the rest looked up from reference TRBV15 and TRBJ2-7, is DAMVIQNPRYQVTQFGKPVTLSCSQTLNHNVMYWYQQKSSQAPKLLFHYYDKDFNNEADTPDNFQSRRPNTSFCFLDIRSPGLGDTAMYLCATSREGAAEQYFGPGTRLTVT.

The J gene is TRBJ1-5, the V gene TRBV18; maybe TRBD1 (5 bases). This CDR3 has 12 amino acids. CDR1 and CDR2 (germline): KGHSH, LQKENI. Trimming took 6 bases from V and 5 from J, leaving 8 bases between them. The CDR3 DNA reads TGTGCCAGCTCCACGGGGGATCAGCCCCAGCATTTT. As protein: CASSTGDQPQHF. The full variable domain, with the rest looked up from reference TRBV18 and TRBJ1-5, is NAGVMQNPRHLVRRRGQEARLRCSPMKGHSHVYWYRQLPEEGLKFMVYLQKENIIDESGMPKERFSAEFPKEGPSILRIQQVVRGDSAAYFCASSTGDQPQHFGDGTRLSIL.

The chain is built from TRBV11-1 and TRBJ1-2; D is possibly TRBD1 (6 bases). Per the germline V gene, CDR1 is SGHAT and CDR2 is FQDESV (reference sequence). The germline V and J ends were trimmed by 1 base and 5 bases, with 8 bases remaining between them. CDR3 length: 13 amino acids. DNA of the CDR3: TGTGCCAGCAGCTTAGAGGGGGAATATGGCTACACCTTC. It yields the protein CASSLEGEYGYTF.

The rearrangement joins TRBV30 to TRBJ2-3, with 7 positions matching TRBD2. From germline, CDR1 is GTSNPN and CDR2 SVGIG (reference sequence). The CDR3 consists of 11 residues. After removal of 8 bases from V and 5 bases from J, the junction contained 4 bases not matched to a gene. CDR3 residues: CATRGGDTQYF. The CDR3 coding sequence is TGTGCCACACGCGGGGGAGATACGCAGTATTTT.

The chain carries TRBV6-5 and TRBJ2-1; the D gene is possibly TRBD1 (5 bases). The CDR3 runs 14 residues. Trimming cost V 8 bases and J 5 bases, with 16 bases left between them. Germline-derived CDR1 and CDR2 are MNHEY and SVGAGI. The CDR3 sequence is CASGWQGKDNEQFF. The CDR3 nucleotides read TGTGCCAGCGGGTGGCAGGGAAAGGACAATGAGCAGTTCTTC.

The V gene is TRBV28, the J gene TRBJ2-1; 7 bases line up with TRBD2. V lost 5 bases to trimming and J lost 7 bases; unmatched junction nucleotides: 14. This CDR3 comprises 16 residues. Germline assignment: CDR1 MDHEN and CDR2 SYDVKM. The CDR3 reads CASSPDPGLRRNEQFF. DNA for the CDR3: TGTGCCAGCAGTCCCGATCCGGGACTACGTAGGAATGAGCAGTTCTTC.

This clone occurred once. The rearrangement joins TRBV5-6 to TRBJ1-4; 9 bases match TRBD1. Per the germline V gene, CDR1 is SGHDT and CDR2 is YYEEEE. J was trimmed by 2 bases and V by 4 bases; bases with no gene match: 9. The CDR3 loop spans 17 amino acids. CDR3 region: CASSGQGILTTNEKLFF. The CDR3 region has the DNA TGTGCCAGCAGCGGACAGGGGATACTTACTACTAATGAAAAACTGTTTTTT.

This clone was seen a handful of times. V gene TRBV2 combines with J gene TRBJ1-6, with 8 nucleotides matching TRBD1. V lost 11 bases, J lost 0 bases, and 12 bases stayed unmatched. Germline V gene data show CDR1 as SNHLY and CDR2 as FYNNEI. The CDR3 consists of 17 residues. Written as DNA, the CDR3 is TGTGCCCGCACCGAGACAGGGGCAAGCTCCTATAATTCACCCCTCCACTTT. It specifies CARTETGASSYNSPLHF. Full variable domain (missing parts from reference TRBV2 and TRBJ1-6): EPEVTQTPSHQVTQMGQEVILRCVPISNHLYFYWYRQILGQKVEFLVSFYNNEISEKSEIFDDQFSVERPDGSNFTLKIRSTKLEDSAMYFCARTETGASSYNSPLHFGNGTRLTVT.

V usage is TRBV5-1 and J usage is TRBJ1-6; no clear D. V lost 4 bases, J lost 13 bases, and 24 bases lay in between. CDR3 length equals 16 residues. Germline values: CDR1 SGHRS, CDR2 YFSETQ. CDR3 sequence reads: CASSPGFGTRIHPLHF. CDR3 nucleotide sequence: TGCGCCAGCAGCCCGGGATTCGGTACGAGAATTCACCCCCTCCACTTT.

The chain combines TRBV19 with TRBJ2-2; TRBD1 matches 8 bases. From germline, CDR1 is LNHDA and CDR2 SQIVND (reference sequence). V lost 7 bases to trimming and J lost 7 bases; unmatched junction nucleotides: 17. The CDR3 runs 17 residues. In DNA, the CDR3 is TGTGCCAGTACCCCCGGGGTGGGACAGGAGCTACTCGGGGAGCTGTTTTTT. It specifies CASTPGVGQELLGELFF.

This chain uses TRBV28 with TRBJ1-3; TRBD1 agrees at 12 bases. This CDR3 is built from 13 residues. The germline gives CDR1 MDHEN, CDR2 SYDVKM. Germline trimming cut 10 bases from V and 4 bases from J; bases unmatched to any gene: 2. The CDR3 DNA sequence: TGTGCCATCGGGACAGGGGGCGGAAACACCATATATTTT. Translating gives CAIGTGGGNTIYF.

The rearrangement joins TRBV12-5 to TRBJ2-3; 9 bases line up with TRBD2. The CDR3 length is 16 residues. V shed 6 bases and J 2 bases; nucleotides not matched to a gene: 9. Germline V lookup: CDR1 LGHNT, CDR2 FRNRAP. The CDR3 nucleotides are TGTGCTAGTGGCAGACCTCTAGCGGGACCCACAGATACGCAGTATTTT. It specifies CASGRPLAGPTDTQYF.

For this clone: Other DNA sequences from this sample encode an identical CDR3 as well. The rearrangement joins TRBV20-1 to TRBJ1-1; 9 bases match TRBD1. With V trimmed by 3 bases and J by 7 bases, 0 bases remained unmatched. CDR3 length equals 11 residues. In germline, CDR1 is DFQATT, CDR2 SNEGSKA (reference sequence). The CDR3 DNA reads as TGCAGTGCTAGGGGACAGGGTGAAGCTTTCTTT. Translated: CSARGQGEAFF.

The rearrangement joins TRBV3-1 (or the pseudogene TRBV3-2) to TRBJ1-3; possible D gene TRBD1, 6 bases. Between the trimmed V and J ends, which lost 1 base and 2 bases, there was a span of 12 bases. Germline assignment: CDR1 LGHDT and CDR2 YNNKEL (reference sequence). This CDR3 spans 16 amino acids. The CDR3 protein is CASSQVAGAAGNTIYF. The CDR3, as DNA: TGTGCCAGCAGCCAAGTAGCAGGGGCGGCTGGAAACACCATATATTTT.

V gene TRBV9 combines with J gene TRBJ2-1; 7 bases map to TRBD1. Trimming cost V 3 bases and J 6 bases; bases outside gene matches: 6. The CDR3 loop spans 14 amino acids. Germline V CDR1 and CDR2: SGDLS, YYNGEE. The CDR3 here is CASSGRTGPNEQFF. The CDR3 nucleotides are TGTGCCAGCAGCGGCCGGACAGGCCCCAATGAGCAGTTCTTC.

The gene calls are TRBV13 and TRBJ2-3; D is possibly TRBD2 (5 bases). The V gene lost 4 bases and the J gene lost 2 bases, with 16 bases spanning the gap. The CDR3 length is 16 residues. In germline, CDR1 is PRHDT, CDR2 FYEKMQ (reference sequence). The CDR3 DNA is TGTGCCAGCAGCTCAACCTGGTCGAGGGACACAGATACGCAGTATTTT. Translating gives CASSSTWSRDTDTQYF. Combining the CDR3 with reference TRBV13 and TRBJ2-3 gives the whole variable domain AAGVIQSPRHLIKEKRETATLKCYPIPRHDTVYWYQQGPGQDPQFLISFYEKMQSDKGSIPDRFSAQQFSDYHSELNMSSLELGDSALYFCASSSTWSRDTDTQYFGPGTRLTVL.

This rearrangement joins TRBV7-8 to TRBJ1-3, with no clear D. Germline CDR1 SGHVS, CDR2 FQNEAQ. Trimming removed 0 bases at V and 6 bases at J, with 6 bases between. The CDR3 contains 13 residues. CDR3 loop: CASSLAESNTIYF. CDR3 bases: TGTGCCAGCAGCTTAGCGGAGTCAAACACCATATATTTT. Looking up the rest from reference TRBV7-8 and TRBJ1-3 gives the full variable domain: GAGVSQSPRYKVAKRGQDVALRCDPISGHVSLFWYQQALGQGPEFLTYFQNEAQLDKSGLPSDRFFAERPEGSVSTLKIQRTQQEDSAVYLCASSLAESNTIYFGEGSWLTVV.

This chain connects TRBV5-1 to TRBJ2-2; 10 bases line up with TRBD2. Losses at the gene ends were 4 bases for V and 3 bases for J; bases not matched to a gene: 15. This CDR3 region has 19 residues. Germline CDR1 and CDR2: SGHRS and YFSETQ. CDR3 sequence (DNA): TGCGCCAGCAGCCGCTGGTCAGCGGGAGGGCCGTCGGACACCGGGGAGCTGTTTTTT. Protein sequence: CASSRWSAGGPSDTGELFF.

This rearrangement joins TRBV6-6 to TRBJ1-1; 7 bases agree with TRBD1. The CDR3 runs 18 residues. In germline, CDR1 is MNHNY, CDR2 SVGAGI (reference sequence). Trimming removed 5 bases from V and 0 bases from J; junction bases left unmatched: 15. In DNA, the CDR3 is TGTGCCAGCAGTCGTACTGGGGGACAGCCAGCGTTGAACACTGAAGCTTTCTTT. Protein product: CASSRTGGQPALNTEAFF.